The subject of this entry is one TCR beta chain. CDR3 size: 16 residues. Germline CDR1 and CDR2: SGHVS and FNYEAQ. V lost 0 bases, J lost 0 bases, and 9 bases lay in between. The entry originates in a study of T cell changes during pregnancy in multiple sclerosis. The data were produced by immunoSEQ multiplex PCR, yet TCRdb's version contains in-frame clones alone and is incomplete. The repertoire holds roughly 41,000 clones, 70% to 90% seen once, with more than 0.6% in the top ten. The chain has TRBV7-6 and TRBJ1-5; D remains ambiguous. The sequencing here drew on CD4+ T cells from peripheral blood mononuclear cells, taken in the first trimester of pregnancy. The receptor was derived from a female donor with multiple sclerosis, enrolled in a pregnancy study. CDR3 residues: CASSLAPGDSNQPQHF. DNA for the CDR3: TGTGCCAGCAGCTTAGCCCCAGGTGATAGCAATCAGCCCCAGCATTTT.